This T cell receptor (beta chain) was obtained from a study of post-analysis software for immune sequencing data. At the level of the study: Relapsing-remitting, secondary progressive and progressive-relapsing multiple sclerosis were all included among the disease courses.

Trimming removed 8 bases at V and 5 bases at J, with 10 bases between. The CDR3 is 12 amino acids. Study-wide points: Among multiple sclerosis patients, normalized Chao1 diversity was significantly below that of controls. Compared with controls, patients had more of 4 or 5 TRBV segments, including TRBV5-6, TRBV5-1 and TRBV20-1.

As concerns this clonotype: As yet, its antigen is unknown.

Unique molecular identifiers were built into the TCR beta cDNA libraries. TCRdb redid the calling of the PCR reads with MiXCR, one entry per CDR3 protein. The sample shows 450,000 to 700,000 distinct CDR3 sequences, around 44% of them seen only once. Input material: blood. The receptor's source is a girl aged 10 to 17 with multiple sclerosis. V usage is TRBV12-3 or TRBV12-4 and J usage is TRBJ2-4; unclear D gene. CDR3 in amino acids: CASRSLQNIQYF. CDR3 DNA: TGTGCCAGCCGATCTTTGCAAAACATTCAGTACTTC.